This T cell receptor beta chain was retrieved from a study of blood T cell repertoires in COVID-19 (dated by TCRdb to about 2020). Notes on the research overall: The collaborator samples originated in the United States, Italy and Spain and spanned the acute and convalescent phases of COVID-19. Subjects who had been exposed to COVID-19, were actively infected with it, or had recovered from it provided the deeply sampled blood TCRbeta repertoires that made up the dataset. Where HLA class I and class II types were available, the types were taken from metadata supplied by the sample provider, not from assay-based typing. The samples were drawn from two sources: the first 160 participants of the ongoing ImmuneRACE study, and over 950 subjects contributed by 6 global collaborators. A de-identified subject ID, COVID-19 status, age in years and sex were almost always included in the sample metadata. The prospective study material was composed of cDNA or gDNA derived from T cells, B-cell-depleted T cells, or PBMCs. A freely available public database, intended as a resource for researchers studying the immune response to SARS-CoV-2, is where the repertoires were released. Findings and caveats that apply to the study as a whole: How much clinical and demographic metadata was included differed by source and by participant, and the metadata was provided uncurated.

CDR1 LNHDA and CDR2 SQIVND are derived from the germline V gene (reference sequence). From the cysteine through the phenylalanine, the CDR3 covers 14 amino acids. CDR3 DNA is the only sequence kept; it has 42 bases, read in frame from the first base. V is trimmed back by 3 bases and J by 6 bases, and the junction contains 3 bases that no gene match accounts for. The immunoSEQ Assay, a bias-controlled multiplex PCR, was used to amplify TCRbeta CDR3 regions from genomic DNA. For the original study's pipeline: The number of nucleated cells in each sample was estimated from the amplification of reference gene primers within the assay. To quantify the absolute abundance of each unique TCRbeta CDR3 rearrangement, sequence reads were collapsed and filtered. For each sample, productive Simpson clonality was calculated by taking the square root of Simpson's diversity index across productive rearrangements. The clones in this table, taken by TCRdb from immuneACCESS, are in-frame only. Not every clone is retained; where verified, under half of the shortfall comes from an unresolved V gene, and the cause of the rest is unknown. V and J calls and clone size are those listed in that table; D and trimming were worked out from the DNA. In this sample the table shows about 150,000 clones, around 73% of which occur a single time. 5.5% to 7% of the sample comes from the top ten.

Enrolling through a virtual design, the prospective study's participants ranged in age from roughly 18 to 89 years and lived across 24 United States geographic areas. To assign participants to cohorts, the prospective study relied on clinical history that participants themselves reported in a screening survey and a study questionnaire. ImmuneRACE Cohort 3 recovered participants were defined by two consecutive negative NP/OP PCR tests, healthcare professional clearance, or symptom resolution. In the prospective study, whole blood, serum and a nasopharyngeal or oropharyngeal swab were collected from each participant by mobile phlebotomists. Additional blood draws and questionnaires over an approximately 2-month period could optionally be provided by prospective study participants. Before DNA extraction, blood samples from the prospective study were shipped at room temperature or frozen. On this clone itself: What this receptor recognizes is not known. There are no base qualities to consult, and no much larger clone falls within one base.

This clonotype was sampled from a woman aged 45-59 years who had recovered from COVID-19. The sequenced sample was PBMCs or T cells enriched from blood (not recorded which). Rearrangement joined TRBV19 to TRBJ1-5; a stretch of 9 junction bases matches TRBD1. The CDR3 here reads CASSIGTGFQPQHF. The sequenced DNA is TGTGCCAGTAGTATCGGGACAGGGTTTCAGCCCCAGCATTTT.